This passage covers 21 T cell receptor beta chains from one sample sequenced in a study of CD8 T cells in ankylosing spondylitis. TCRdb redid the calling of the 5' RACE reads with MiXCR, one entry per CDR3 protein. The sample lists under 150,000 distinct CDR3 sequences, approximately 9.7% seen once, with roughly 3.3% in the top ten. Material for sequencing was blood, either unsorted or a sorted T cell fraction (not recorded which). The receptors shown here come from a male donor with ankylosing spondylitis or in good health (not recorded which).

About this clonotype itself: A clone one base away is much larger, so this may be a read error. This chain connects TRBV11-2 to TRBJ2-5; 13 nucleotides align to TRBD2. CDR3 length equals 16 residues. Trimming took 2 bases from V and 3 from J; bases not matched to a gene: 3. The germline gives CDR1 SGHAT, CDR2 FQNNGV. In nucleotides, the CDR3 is TGTGCCAGCAGCTTACTGGGACTAGCGGGAAAAGAGACCCAGTACTTC. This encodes CASSLLGLAGKETQYF.

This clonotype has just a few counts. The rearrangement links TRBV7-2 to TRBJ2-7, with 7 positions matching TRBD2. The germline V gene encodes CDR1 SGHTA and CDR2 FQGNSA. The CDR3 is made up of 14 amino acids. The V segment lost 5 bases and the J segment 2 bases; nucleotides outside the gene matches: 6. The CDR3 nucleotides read TGTGCCAGCAGCCGTGGGACTACTCCCTACGAGCAGTACTTC. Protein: CASSRGTTPYEQYF.

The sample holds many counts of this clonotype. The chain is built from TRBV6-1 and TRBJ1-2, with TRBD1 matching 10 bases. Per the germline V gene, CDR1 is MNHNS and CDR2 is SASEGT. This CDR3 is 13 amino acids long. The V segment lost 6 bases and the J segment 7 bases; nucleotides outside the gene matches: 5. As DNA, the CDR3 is TGTGCCAGCAGGTGGACAGGGGGTCTTGGCTACACCTTC. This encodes CASRWTGGLGYTF.

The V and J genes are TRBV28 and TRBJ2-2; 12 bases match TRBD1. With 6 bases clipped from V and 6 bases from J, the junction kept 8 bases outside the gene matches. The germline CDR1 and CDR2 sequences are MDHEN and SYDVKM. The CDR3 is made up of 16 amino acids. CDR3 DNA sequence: TGTGCCAGCAGATATCCGGGACAGGGGGCGGCCGGGGAGCTGTTTTTT. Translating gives CASRYPGQGAAGELFF.

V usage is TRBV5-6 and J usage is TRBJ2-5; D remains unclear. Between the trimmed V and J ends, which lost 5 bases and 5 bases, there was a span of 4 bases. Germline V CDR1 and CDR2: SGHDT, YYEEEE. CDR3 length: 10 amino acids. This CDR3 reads CASSGETQYF. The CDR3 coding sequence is TGTGCCAGCAGTGGGGAGACCCAGTACTTC.

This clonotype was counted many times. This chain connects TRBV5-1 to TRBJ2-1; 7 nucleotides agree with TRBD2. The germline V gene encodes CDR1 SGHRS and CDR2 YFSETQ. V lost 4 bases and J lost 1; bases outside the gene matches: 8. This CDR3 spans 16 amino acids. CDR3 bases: TGCGCCAGCAGCCTAAAAGCGGGATCATCCTACAATGAGCAGTTCTTC. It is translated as CASSLKAGSSYNEQFF.

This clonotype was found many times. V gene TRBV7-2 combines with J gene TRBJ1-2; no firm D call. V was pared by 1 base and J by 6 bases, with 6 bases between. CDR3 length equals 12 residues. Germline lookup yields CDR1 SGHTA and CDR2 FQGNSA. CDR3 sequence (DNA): TGTGCCAGCAGCTTAGATGGGGATGGCTACACCTTC. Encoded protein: CASSLDGDGYTF.

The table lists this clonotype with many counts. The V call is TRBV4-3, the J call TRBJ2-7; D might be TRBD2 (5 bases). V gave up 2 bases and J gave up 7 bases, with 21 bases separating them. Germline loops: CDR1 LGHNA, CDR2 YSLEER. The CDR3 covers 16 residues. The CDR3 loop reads CASSQYTGIYLGEQYF. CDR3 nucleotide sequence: TGCGCCAGCAGCCAATATACCGGGATCTATCTTGGGGAGCAGTACTTC.

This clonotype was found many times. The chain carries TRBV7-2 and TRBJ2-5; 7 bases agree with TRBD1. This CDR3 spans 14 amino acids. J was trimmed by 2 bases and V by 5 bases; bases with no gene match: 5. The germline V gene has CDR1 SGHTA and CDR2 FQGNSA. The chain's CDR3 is CASSATGDQETQYF. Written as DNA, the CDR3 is TGTGCCAGCAGCGCTACAGGGGATCAAGAGACCCAGTACTTC.

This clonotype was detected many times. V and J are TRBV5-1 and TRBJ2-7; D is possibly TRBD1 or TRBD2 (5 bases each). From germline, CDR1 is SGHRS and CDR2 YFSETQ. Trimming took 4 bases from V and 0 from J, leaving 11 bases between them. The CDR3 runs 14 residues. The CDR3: CASSIGTGSYEQYF. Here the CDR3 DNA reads TGCGCCAGCAGCATCGGGACCGGCTCCTACGAGCAGTACTTC.

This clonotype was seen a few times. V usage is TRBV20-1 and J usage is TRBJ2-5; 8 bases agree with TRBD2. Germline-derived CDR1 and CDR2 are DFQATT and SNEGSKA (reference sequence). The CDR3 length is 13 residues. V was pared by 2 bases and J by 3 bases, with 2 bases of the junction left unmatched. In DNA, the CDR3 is TGCAGTGCTAGATGGCGGGAGGAAGAGACCCAGTACTTC. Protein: CSARWREEETQYF.

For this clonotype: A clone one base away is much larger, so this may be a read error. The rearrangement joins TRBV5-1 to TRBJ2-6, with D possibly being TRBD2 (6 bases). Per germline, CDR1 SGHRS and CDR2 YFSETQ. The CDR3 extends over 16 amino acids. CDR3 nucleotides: TGCGCCAGCAGCTTGAGCGGAGGGTCTGGGGCCAACGGCCTGACTTTC. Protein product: CASSLSGGSGANGLTF.

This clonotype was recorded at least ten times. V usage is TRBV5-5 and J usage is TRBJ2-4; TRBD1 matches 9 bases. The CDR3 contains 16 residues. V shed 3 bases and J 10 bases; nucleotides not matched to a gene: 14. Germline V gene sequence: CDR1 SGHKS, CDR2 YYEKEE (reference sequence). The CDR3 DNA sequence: TGTGCCAGCAGCTCGACCGGGACAGGGACGTTAGGAATTCAGTACTTC. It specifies CASSSTGTGTLGIQYF.

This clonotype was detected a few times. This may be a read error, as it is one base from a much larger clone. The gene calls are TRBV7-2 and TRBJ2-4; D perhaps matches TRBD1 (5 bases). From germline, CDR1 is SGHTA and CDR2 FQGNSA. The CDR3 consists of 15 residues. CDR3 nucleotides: TGTGCCAGCACCTACCCTCAGGGAACCAAAAACAGTCAGTACTTC. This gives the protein CASTYPQGTKNSQYF.

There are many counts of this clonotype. The CDR3 nucleotides are TGTGCCAGCAGCATTAGCGGGAGCGGCACAGATACGCAGTATTTT. Translating it yields CASSISGSGTDTQYF. The V gene is TRBV12-3 or TRBV12-4, the J gene TRBJ2-3, with TRBD2 matching over 9 bases. CDR3 length equals 15 residues. J lost 1 base, V lost 6 bases, and 5 bases had no gene match.

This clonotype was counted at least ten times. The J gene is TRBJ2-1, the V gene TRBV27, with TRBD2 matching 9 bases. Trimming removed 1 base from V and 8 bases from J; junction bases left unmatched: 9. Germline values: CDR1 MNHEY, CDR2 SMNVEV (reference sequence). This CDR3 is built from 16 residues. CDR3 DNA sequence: TGTGCCAGCAGTTTATTTCCGAGCGGGAGGACCCATGAGCAGTTCTTC. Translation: CASSLFPSGRTHEQFF.

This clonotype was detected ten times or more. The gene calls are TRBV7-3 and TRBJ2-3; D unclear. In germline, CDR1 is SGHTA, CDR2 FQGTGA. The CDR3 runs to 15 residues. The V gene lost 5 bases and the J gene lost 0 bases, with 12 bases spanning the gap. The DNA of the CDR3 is TGTGCCAGCAGCACAGTCGGCGGAAGCACAGATACGCAGTATTTT. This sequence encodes CASSTVGGSTDTQYF.

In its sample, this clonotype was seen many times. The DNA for the CDR3 is TGTGCCAGCAGCCCTCTGACTAGCGGGACCACCGGGGAGCTGTTTTTT. This codes for CASSPLTSGTTGELFF. The V gene is TRBV7-3, the J gene TRBJ2-2; TRBD2 agrees at 11 bases. Trimming removed 5 bases from V and 4 bases from J; junction bases left unmatched: 6. This CDR3 is 16 amino acids long. Germline CDR1 is SGHTA and CDR2 is FQGTGA.

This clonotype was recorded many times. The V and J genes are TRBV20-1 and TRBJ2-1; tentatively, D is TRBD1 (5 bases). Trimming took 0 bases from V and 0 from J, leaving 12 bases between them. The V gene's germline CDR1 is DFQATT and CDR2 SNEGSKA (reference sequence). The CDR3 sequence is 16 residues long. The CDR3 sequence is CSARDRGYNSYNEQFF. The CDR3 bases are TGCAGTGCTAGAGATAGGGGCTACAACTCCTACAATGAGCAGTTCTTC.

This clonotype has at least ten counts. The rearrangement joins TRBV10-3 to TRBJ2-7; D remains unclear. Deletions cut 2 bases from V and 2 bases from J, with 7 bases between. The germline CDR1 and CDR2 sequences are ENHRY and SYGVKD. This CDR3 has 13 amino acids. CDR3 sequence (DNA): TGTGCCATCAGTGAGAACAGCGCCTACGAGCAGTACTTC. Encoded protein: CAISENSAYEQYF.

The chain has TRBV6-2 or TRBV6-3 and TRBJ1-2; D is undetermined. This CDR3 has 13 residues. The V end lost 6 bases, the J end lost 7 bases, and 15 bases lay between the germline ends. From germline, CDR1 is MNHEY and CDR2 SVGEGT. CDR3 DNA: TGTGCCAGCAGCAACGGAGGGATTGGTGGCTACACCTTC. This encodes CASSNGGIGGYTF.